Detailed here is one T cell receptor beta chain. Trimming removed 3 bases from V and 10 bases from J, with 10 bases in between. The CDR3 loop spans 12 amino acids. From germline, CDR1 is SEHNR and CDR2 FQNEAQ (reference sequence). What was sequenced were expressed TCRB transcripts, since all of the isolated RNA had been reverse transcribed. Profiling relied on immunoSEQ multiplex PCR, and the TCRdb table lists in-frame clones only, not all of them. The sample records hundreds of thousands of clones, roughly 14% being singletons. These data come from a study of beta chain features in type 1 diabetes. The clonotype originates from a woman aged 40 to 50 in good health. V usage is TRBV7-9 and J usage is TRBJ1-5; D remains unclear. The specimen sequenced was naive CD4+ T cells from blood. The CDR3: CASSFKTGPQHF. The CDR3 nucleotides read TGTGCCAGCAGCTTTAAAACGGGTCCCCAGCATTTT.